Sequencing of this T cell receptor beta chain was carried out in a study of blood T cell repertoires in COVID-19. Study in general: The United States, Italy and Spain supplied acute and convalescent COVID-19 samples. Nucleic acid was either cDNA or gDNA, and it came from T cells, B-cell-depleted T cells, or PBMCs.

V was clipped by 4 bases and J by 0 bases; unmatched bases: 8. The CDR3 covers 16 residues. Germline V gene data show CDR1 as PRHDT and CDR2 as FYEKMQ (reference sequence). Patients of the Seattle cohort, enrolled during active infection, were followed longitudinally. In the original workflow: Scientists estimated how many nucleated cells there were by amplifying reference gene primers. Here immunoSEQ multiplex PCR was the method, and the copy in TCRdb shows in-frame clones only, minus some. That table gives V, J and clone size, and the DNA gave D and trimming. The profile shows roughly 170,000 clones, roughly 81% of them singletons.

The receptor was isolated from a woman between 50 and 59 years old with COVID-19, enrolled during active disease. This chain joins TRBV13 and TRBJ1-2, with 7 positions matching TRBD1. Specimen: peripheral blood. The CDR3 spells CASSSLRDSSNYGYTF. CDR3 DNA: TGTGCCAGCAGCTCACTGCGGGACAGCTCTAACTATGGCTACACCTTC.